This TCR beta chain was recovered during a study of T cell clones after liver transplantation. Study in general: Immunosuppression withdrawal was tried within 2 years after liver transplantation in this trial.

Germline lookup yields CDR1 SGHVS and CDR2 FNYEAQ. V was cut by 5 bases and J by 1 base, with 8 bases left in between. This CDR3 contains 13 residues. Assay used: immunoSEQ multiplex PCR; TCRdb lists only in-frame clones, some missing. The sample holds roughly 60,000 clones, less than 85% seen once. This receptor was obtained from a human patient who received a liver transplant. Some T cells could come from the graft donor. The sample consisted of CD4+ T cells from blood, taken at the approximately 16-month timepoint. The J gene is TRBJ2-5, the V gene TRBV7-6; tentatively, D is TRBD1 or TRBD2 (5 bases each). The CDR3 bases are TGTGCCAGCAGCCCGGGGACCCAAGAGACCCAGTACTTC. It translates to CASSPGTQETQYF.